The 20 T cell receptor beta chains presented below share a single source sample, sequenced in a study of T cell changes during pregnancy in multiple sclerosis. Data came from immunoSEQ multiplex PCR; TCRdb stores just in-frame clones and leaves some out. Of tens of thousands of clones in the sample, 75% to 90% were seen once. The sample was CD8+ T cells from peripheral blood mononuclear cells, taken in the third trimester of pregnancy. Receptors originate from a female donor with multiple sclerosis, enrolled in a pregnancy study.

The chain couples TRBV7-8 to TRBJ2-7; 12 nucleotides match TRBD2. V gave up 5 bases and J gave up 3 bases; unmatched junction bases: 14. This CDR3 contains 18 residues. The germline gives CDR1 SGHVS, CDR2 FQNEAQ. The CDR3 protein is CASSGTGTSGSLFYEQYF. DNA of the CDR3: TGTGCCAGCAGCGGTACTGGGACTAGCGGGTCTCTATTCTACGAGCAGTACTTC.

J is TRBJ2-5 and V is TRBV4-1, with TRBD2 as a possible D gene (6 bases). The V and J ends lost 0 bases and 2 bases respectively, with 10 bases between them. Germline assignment: CDR1 MGHRA and CDR2 YSYEKL. The length of the CDR3 is 15 residues. The CDR3 region is CASSQETGLQETQYF. The CDR3 coding sequence is TGCGCCAGCAGCCAAGAAACAGGACTACAAGAGACCCAGTACTTC.

The chain joins TRBV2 to TRBJ2-7; 10 nucleotides align to TRBD2. The germline gives CDR1 SNHLY, CDR2 FYNNEI. The CDR3 contains 16 residues. The ends lost 3 bases at V and 2 bases at J; junction bases unmatched: 7. CDR3 bases: TGTGCCAGCAGTGAGCGAGGGCTAGCGGGGGCCTACGAGCAGTACTTC. Its protein product is CASSERGLAGAYEQYF.

The V gene is TRBV4-3, the J gene TRBJ2-2; 11 bases match TRBD2. The CDR3 extends over 16 amino acids. V lost 4 bases to trimming and J lost 5 bases; unmatched junction nucleotides: 6. Germline V CDR1 and CDR2: LGHNA, YSLEER. This CDR3 reads CASSPSSGGPTGELFF. DNA for the CDR3: TGCGCCAGCAGCCCATCTAGCGGGGGGCCGACCGGGGAGCTGTTTTTT.

The rearrangement joins TRBV7-9 to TRBJ1-2; D is unresolved. The germline V gene has CDR1 SEHNR and CDR2 FQNEAQ (reference sequence). V lost 10 bases and J 5 bases, leaving 17 bases between the germline ends. CDR3 length: 13 residues. The CDR3 DNA is TGTGCCACCCAATTTCCGGGGTCGTATGGCTACACCTTC. Encoded protein: CATQFPGSYGYTF.

The V and J genes are TRBV5-4 and TRBJ1-1; D not resolved. Germline values: CDR1 SGHNT, CDR2 YYREEE (reference sequence). The CDR3 totals 14 residues. Trimming left V 4 bases short and J 0 bases short, with 10 bases between. CDR3 in amino acids: CASSRPGMNTEAFF. DNA of the CDR3: TGTGCCAGCAGCCGACCCGGGATGAACACTGAAGCTTTCTTT.

This clone was counted a single time. The V gene is TRBV11-2, the J gene TRBJ2-7; TRBD1 agrees at 12 bases. The ends lost 0 bases at V and 5 bases at J; junction bases unmatched: 11. Germline CDR1 and CDR2: SGHAT and FQNNGV. The CDR3 loop spans 18 amino acids. The CDR3 DNA sequence: TGTGCCAGCAGCTTAGAGGTAGTGGGGACAGGGGGCAAAGACGAGCAGTACTTC. It codes for CASSLEVVGTGGKDEQYF. The variable domain in full, with the rest retrieved from reference TRBV11-2 and TRBJ2-7, is EAGVAQSPRYKIIEKRQSVAFWCNPISGHATLYWYQQILGQGPKLLIQFQNNGVVDDSQLPKDRFSAERLKGVDSTLKIQPAKLEDSAVYLCASSLEVVGTGGKDEQYFGPGTRLTVT.

CDR3 DNA sequence: TGTGCCAGCAGCTTACCGACCAAAAACACAGGGCGAGGAAACACCATATATTTT. Protein sequence: CASSLPTKNTGRGNTIYF. The chain is built from TRBV7-9 and TRBJ1-3; D might be TRBD1 (6 bases). The CDR3 has 18 residues. Trimming removed 2 bases at V and 4 bases at J, with 21 bases between. CDR1 and CDR2 (germline): SEHNR, FQNEAQ (reference sequence).

The rearrangement links TRBV11-2 to TRBJ1-4; D not certain. The CDR3 is 15 amino acids. Trimming shortened V by 1 base and J by 8 bases, and 14 bases separated the two germline ends. CDR1 is SGHAT and CDR2 is FQNNGV in the germline V gene. Here the CDR3 reads CASSLGAWFREKLFF. The CDR3 DNA reads TGTGCCAGCAGCTTAGGGGCCTGGTTCCGAGAAAAACTGTTTTTT. Full variable domain (missing parts from reference TRBV11-2 and TRBJ1-4): EAGVAQSPRYKIIEKRQSVAFWCNPISGHATLYWYQQILGQGPKLLIQFQNNGVVDDSQLPKDRFSAERLKGVDSTLKIQPAKLEDSAVYLCASSLGAWFREKLFFGSGTQLSVL.

The chain carries TRBV7-9 and TRBJ2-5, with D possibly being TRBD2 (6 bases). The CDR3 totals 14 residues. Germline loops: CDR1 SEHNR, CDR2 FQNEAQ (reference sequence). With 8 bases removed from V and 1 base from J, the gap between germline ends came to 14 bases. The CDR3 region is CASERDSPQETQYF. CDR3 DNA: TGTGCCAGCGAAAGGGACTCCCCCCAAGAGACCCAGTACTTC.

V gene TRBV7-9 combines with J gene TRBJ1-4; a weak D match, TRBD1 (5 bases). Per the germline V gene, CDR1 is SEHNR and CDR2 is FQNEAQ (reference sequence). V gave up 5 bases and J gave up 8 bases, with 30 bases separating them. This CDR3 is built from 19 residues. The CDR3 DNA reads TGTGCCAGCAGCGGGGCAAGTGGGGATTATCGCAGTCCGGAAGAAAAACTGTTTTTT. Translating gives CASSGASGDYRSPEEKLFF.

The chain uses TRBV15 and TRBJ1-3, with unresolved D. V lost 0 bases, J lost 1 base, and 7 bases lay in between. The germline V gene encodes CDR1 LNHNV and CDR2 YYDKDF (reference sequence). The CDR3 consists of 15 residues. DNA of the CDR3: TGTGCCACCAGCAGAGATCGGTATTCTGGAAACACCATATATTTT. Protein: CATSRDRYSGNTIYF.

The chain is built from TRBV27 and TRBJ1-1; tentatively, D is TRBD1 (5 bases). This CDR3 has 13 amino acids. V was cut by 5 bases and J by 1 base, with 8 bases left in between. Per germline, CDR1 MNHEY and CDR2 SMNVEV (reference sequence). The chain's CDR3 is CASSVTGNTEAFF. The CDR3 nucleotides read TGTGCCAGCAGTGTAACAGGGAACACTGAAGCTTTCTTT.

This chain's CDR3 is CASSLVLAGGYLGEQYF. CDR3 nucleotides: TGTGCCAGCAGCTTAGTCCTCGCGGGAGGGTACTTGGGCGAGCAGTACTTC. V usage is TRBV11-3 and J usage is TRBJ2-7; 9 nucleotides match TRBD2. The CDR3 length is 17 residues. V was clipped by 1 base and J by 6 bases; unmatched bases: 13. CDR1 is SGHNT and CDR2 is YENEEA in the germline V gene.

V gene TRBV4-3 combines with J gene TRBJ2-7; 11 positions match TRBD1. Trimming cost V 4 bases and J 2 bases; bases outside gene matches: 4. Germline values: CDR1 LGHNA, CDR2 YSLEER. The CDR3 loop spans 15 amino acids. The CDR3: CASSPSDRGPYEQYF. The DNA of the CDR3 is TGCGCCAGCAGCCCCTCGGACAGGGGGCCCTACGAGCAGTACTTC.

The gene calls are TRBV2 and TRBJ2-7, with 15 bases that match TRBD2. Germline V lookup: CDR1 SNHLY, CDR2 FYNNEI. CDR3 length: 16 residues. Trimming removed 9 bases from V and 2 bases from J; junction bases left unmatched: 8. The CDR3 sequence: CASTGTSGGNPYEQYF. The CDR3 DNA reads as TGTGCCAGTACAGGGACTAGCGGGGGGAATCCCTACGAGCAGTACTTC.

The rearrangement uses TRBV5-4 and TRBJ1-5; D gene uncertain. Germline lookup yields CDR1 SGHNT and CDR2 YYREEE (reference sequence). The CDR3 is made up of 14 amino acids. V was trimmed by 4 bases and J by 1 base, leaving 9 bases between them. The CDR3 DNA reads TGTGCCAGCAGCCTTAGAGGGAGCAATCAGCCCCAGCATTTT. It specifies CASSLRGSNQPQHF. The full variable domain, rest sourced from reference TRBV5-4 and TRBJ1-5, is ETGVTQSPTHLIKTRGQQVTLRCSSQSGHNTVSWYQQALGQGPQFIFQYYREEENGRGNFPPRFSGLQFPNYSSELNVNALELDDSALYLCASSLRGSNQPQHFGDGTRLSIL.

J is TRBJ2-1 and V is TRBV6-1; 11 bases fit TRBD2. The CDR3 covers 15 residues. The J segment lost 1 base and the V segment lost 8 bases, leaving 4 bases of the junction unmatched. CDR1 and CDR2 (germline): MNHNS, SASEGT. The CDR3 bases are TGTGCCAGCTCACTAGCGGGGGTATCCTACAATGAGCAGTTCTTC. As protein: CASSLAGVSYNEQFF.

The chain carries TRBV13 and TRBJ1-5, with D tentatively TRBD1 (5 bases). The CDR3 sequence is 14 residues long. V lost 3 bases, J lost 5 bases, and 11 bases lay in between. Germline V lookup: CDR1 PRHDT, CDR2 FYEKMQ (reference sequence). The CDR3 DNA is TGTGCCAGCAGCTTCTTTGGAGGGGATCAGCCCCAGCATTTT. Encoded protein: CASSFFGGDQPQHF.

V is TRBV4-3 and J is TRBJ1-2; 7 nucleotides line up with TRBD1. The CDR3 has 17 residues. The V segment lost 2 bases and the J segment 9 bases; nucleotides outside the gene matches: 18. CDR1 and CDR2 from the germline V gene are LGHNA and YSLEER. Written as DNA, the CDR3 is TGCGCCAGCAGCCAATGGCCCCGCCGGGACAGCCCTACGAGCTACACCTTC. Protein: CASSQWPRRDSPTSYTF.